One sample yielded the 5 T cell receptor beta chains listed below, sequenced in a study of Graves' ophthalmopathy and Graves' hyperthyroidism. Amplified TCR beta CDR3 regions were obtained using RNA transcripts as template. First-round RT-PCR employed HTBI primers, with a second-round multiplex PCR after it. One entry per CDR3 protein, called by TCRdb with MiXCR from the multiplex PCR reads. The sample includes 650,000 to 800,000 distinct CDR3 sequences, about two fifths seen only once; the top ten take over 2.5%. Sequenced material: peripheral blood. The receptors stem from an adult man with Graves' ophthalmopathy.

This clonotype was found many times. The rearrangement joins TRBV5-1 to TRBJ1-1; D is unclear. CDR1 SGHRS and CDR2 YFSETQ come from the germline V gene. Trimming took off 1 base at V and 1 base at J, with 8 bases between the two ends. This CDR3 region has 14 residues. CDR3 sequence (DNA): TGCGCCAGCAGCTTGATTGGGCGGAACACTGAAGCTTTCTTT. It codes for CASSLIGRNTEAFF.

V is TRBV10-3 and J is TRBJ1-2, with 7 nucleotides matching TRBD1. The germline CDR1 and CDR2 sequences are ENHRY and SYGVKD. This CDR3 comprises 13 residues. After removal of 3 bases from V and 6 bases from J, the junction contained 4 bases not matched to a gene. In DNA, the CDR3 is TGTGCCATCAGTGAAAGGGGGCAAGATGGCTACACCTTC. It translates to CAISERGQDGYTF.

V gene TRBV10-3 combines with J gene TRBJ1-6; a possible D gene is TRBD1 (5 bases). Germline CDR1 is ENHRY and CDR2 is SYGVKD. The CDR3 runs to 13 residues. The V and J ends lost 7 bases and 6 bases respectively, with 10 bases between them. As DNA, the CDR3 is TGTGCCATCAATCGGGGCCTTAATTCACCCCTCCACTTT. It translates to CAINRGLNSPLHF.

This clonotype was observed a handful of times. The chain employs TRBV6-1 and TRBJ1-1; D gene ambiguous. Germline CDR1 MNHNS, CDR2 SASEGT. Trimming removed 7 bases at V and 1 base at J, with 13 bases between. The CDR3 is 14 residues long. The CDR3 reads CASTPGQANTEAFF. Here the CDR3 DNA reads TGTGCCAGCACTCCCGGGCAGGCGAACACTGAAGCTTTCTTT.

The chain combines TRBV29-1 with TRBJ1-2; D uncertain. The CDR3 extends over 13 amino acids. V was shortened by 1 base and J by 3 bases, with 9 bases between the two germline ends. Germline CDR1 is SQVTM and CDR2 is ANQGSEA. CDR3: CSVEGLQDYGYTF. The DNA of the CDR3 is TGCAGCGTTGAAGGATTGCAGGACTATGGCTACACCTTC.